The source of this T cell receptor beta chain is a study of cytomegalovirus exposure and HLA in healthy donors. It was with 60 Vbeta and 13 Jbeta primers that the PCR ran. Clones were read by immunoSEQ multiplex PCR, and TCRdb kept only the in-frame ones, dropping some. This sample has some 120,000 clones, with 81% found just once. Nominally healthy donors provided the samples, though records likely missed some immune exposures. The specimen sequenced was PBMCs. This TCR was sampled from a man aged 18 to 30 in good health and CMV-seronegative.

CDR3 protein: CASSVVPQQGRSPEAFF. The CDR3 coding sequence is TGTGCCAGCAGCGTAGTTCCCCAACAGGGGCGAAGCCCTGAAGCTTTCTTT. This rearrangement joins TRBV9 to TRBJ1-1; TRBD1 matches at 7 bases. This CDR3 comprises 17 residues. The V and J ends lost 0 bases and 6 bases, in that order; junction bases with no gene match: 14. Germline V gives CDR1 SGDLS, CDR2 YYNGEE.